The 6 T cell receptor beta chains below were found in one sample sequenced in a study of control samples from healthy donors and cancer patients (dated by TCRdb to 2020 to 2021). Library preparation was by the immunoSEQ multiplex PCR assay. In its TCRdb copy, this immuneACCESS table keeps in-frame sequences only and misses some clones. Where compared with another copy, unresolved V genes explain less than half of these, and the others have no known cause. In all, the sample holds under 65,000 clones, and around 87% of those were seen once. Approximately 12% of the sample lies in the top ten. The specimen was PBMCs. The receptor set was obtained from a woman aged 60 to 75 with lung cancer.

The chain recombines TRBV5-1 with TRBJ2-3; D gene uncertain. CDR3 length equals 14 residues. Per the germline V gene, CDR1 is SGHRS and CDR2 is YFSETQ. Trimming took off 0 bases at V and 2 bases at J, with 7 bases between the two ends. CDR3 in DNA: TGCGCCAGCAGCTTGGAACAGTTCACAGATACGCAGTATTTT. This translates into CASSLEQFTDTQYF.

The genes are TRBV24-1 and TRBJ2-3; D call uncertain. The germline CDR1 and CDR2 sequences are KGHDR and SFDVKD. This CDR3 spans 14 amino acids. V was shortened by 4 bases and J by 3 bases, with 10 bases between the two germline ends. CDR3 in amino acids: CATSEGWGTDTQYF. The CDR3 DNA sequence: TGTGCCACCAGTGAGGGGTGGGGTACAGATACGCAGTATTTT.

The gene calls are TRBV9 and TRBJ1-1; 7 bases align to TRBD1. This CDR3 has 17 residues. Unmatched junction bases numbered 16, after V lost 3 bases and J lost 5 bases. In germline, CDR1 is SGDLS, CDR2 YYNGEE. The CDR3 DNA follows: TGTGCCAGCAGCGCCTCCGGGCAGGGGGTTCTTCCGACTGAAGCTTTCTTT. This sequence encodes CASSASGQGVLPTEAFF. Using reference TRBV9 and TRBJ1-1 for the parts outside the CDR3, the full variable domain is DSGVTQTPKHLITATGQRVTLRCSPRSGDLSVYWYQQSLDQGLQFLIQYYNGEERAKGNILERFSAQQFPDLHSELNLSSLELGDSALYFCASSASGQGVLPTEAFFGQGTRLTVV.

The sample holds a few counts of this clone. The J gene is TRBJ1-1, the V gene TRBV5-4; D is unclear. From germline, CDR1 is SGHNT and CDR2 YYREEE (reference sequence). The length of the CDR3 is 14 residues. V was cut by 0 bases and J by 2 bases, with 8 bases left in between. The CDR3 sequence is CASSLEHGNTEAFF. Written as DNA, the CDR3 is TGTGCCAGCAGCTTGGAACACGGAAACACTGAAGCTTTCTTT. Looking up the rest from reference TRBV5-4 and TRBJ1-1 gives the full variable domain: ETGVTQSPTHLIKTRGQQVTLRCSSQSGHNTVSWYQQALGQGPQFIFQYYREEENGRGNFPPRFSGLQFPNYSSELNVNALELDDSALYLCASSLEHGNTEAFFGQGTRLTVV.

The genes are TRBV19 and TRBJ1-1; 9 bases are a match to TRBD1. The CDR3 is made up of 15 amino acids. Per the germline V gene, CDR1 is LNHDA and CDR2 is SQIVND (reference sequence). V trimming: 5 bases; J trimming: 5 bases; junction bases outside the gene matches: 9. DNA for the CDR3: TGTGCCAGTAGTCCTTTACAGGGGGCTATAACTGAAGCTTTCTTT. This codes for CASSPLQGAITEAFF.

This clone was observed once. The J gene is TRBJ1-2, the V gene TRBV5-1; D unclear. The germline V gene encodes CDR1 SGHRS and CDR2 YFSETQ. The CDR3 consists of 14 residues. V was clipped by 1 base and J by 4 bases, with 11 bases between them. In DNA form, the CDR3 reads TGCGCCAGCAGCTTGACACAGCCAGTCTATGGCTACACCTTC. Encoded protein: CASSLTQPVYGYTF.